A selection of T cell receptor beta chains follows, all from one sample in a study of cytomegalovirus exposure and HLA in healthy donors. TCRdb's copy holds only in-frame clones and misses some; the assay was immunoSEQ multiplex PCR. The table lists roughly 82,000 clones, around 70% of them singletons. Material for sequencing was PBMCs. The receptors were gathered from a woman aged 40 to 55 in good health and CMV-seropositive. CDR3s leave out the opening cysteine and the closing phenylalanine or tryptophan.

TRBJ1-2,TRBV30,AWRARGGVAYGYT
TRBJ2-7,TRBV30,AWSTGIEQY
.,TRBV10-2,ASRDRASLSYEQY
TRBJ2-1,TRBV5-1,ASSTGTAYNEQF
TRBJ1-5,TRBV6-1,ASREGQAQPQH
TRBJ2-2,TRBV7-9,ASSLGFGGRNTGELF
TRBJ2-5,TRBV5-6,ASSLVLAGGTNQETQY
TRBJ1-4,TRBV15,ATSRGTGENEKLF
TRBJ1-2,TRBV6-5,ASSYRVEATNGYT
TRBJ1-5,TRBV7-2,ASSQTVGTPNQPQH
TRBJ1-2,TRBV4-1,ASSQEGGANYGYT
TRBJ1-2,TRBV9,ASSTPDREGYT
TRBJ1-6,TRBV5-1,ASSLAQGYSPLH
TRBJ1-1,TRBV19,ASSIGQGSEAF
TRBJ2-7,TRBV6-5,ASSYSGGQKTYEQY
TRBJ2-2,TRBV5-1,ASSRREDTGELF
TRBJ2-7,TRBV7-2,ASSSTGSSGEQY
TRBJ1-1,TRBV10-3,AISESRGATEAF
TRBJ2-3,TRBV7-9,ASSPSSGGVADTQY
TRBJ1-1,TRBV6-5,ASSRITGGNTEAF
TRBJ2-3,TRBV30,AWSPGQAGTDTQY
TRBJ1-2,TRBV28,ASTVSSYGYT
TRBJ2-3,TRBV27,ASRLSDRGETDTQY
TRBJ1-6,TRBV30,AWDATGTRTDIALH
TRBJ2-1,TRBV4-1,ASSQVGGGGGNNEQF
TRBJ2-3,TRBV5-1,ASTLAGGGPDTQY
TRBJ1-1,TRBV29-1,SVGAMNTEAF
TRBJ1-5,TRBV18,ASSPPNQGVVRPQH
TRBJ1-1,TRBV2,ASSRGGNTEAF
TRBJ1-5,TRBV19,ASSVQGPSNQPQH
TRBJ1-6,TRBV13,ASSPVPNSPLH
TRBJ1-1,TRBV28,ASSIFLMNTEAF
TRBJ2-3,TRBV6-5,ASSYQQGASTDTQY
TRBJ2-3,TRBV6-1,ASSEYSGRAYSTQY
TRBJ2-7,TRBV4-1,ASSLGGLDYEQY
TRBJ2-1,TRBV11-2,ASSRFPPGESTYNEQF
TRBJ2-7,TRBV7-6,ASSPVGTNYEQY
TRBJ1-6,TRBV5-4,ASSTHHVQGPNSPLH
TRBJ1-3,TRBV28,ASRPGQGGNTIY
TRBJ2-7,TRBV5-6,ASSFPQRGRGEQY
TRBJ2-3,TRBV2,ASRILAVGDTQY
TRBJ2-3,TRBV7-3,ASSPGTSYNTDTQY